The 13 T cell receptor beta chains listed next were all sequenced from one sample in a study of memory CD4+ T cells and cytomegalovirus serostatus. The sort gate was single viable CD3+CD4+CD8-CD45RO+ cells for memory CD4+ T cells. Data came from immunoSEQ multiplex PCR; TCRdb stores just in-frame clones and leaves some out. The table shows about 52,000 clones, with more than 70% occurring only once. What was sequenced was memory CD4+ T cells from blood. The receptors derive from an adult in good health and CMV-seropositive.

The CDR3 reads CASSLSGPGGGGELFF. CDR3 DNA: TGTGCCAGCAGCTTAAGCGGGCCGGGGGGCGGCGGGGAGCTGTTTTTT. The chain combines TRBV11-1 with TRBJ2-2; D perhaps matches TRBD2 (7 bases). Per the germline V gene, CDR1 is SGHAT and CDR2 is FQDESV (reference sequence). Trimming removed 2 bases from V and 7 bases from J, with 17 bases in between. This CDR3 spans 16 amino acids.

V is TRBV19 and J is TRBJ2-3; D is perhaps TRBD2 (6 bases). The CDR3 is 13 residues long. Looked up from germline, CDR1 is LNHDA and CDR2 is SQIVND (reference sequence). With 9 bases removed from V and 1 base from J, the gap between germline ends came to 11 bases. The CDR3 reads CASRDFRTDTQYF. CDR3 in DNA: TGTGCCAGCAGGGACTTTCGCACAGATACGCAGTATTTT. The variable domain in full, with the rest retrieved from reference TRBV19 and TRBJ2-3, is DGGITQSPKYLFRKEGQNVTLSCEQNLNHDAMYWYRQDPGQGLRLIYYSQIVNDFQKGDIAEGYSVSREKKESFPLTVTSAQKNPTAFYLCASRDFRTDTQYFGPGTRLTVL.

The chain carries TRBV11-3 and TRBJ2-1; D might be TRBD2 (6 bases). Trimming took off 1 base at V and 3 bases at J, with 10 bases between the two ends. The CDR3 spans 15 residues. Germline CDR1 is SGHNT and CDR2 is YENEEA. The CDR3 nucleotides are TGTGCCAGCAGCTTAGGTCTAGCGCGCTACAATGAGCAGTTCTTC. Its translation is CASSLGLARYNEQFF.

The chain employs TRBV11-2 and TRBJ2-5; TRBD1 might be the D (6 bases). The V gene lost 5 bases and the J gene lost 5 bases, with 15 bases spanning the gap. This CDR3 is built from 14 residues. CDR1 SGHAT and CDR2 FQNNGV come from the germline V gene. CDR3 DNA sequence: TGTGCCAGCAGCCTACAGGGTGGGTGGGAGACCCAGTACTTC. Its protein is CASSLQGGWETQYF.

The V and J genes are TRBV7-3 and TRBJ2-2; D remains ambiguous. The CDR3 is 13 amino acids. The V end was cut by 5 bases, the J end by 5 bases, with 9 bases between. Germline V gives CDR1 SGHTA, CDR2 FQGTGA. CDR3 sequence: CASSPAGTGELFF. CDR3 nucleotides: TGTGCCAGCAGCCCGGCCGGGACCGGGGAGCTGTTTTTT. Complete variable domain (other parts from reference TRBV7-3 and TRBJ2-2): GAGVSQTPSNKVTEKGKYVELRCDPISGHTALYWYRQSLGQGPEFLIYFQGTGAADDSGLPNDRFFAVRPEGSVSTLKIQRTERGDSAVYLCASSPAGTGELFFGEGSRLTVL.

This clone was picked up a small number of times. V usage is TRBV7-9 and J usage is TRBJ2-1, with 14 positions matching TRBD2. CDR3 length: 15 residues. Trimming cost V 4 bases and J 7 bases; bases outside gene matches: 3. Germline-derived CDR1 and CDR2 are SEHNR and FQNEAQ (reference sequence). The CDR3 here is CASSYGTSGGNEQFF. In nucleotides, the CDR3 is TGTGCCAGCAGCTACGGGACTAGCGGGGGAAATGAGCAGTTCTTC.

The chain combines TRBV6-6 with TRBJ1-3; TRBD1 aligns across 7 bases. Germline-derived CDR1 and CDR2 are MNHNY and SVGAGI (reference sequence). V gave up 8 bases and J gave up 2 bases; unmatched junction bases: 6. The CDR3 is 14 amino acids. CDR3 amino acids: CASHTGAPGNTIYF. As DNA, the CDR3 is TGTGCCAGCCATACAGGGGCGCCTGGAAACACCATATATTTT.

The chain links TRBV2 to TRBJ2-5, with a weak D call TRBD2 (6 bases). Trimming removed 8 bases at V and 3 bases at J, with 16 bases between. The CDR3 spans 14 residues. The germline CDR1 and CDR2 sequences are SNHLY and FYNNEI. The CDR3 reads CASGRTGLKETQYF. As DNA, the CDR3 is TGTGCCAGCGGGAGGACGGGGCTGAAAGAGACCCAGTACTTC.

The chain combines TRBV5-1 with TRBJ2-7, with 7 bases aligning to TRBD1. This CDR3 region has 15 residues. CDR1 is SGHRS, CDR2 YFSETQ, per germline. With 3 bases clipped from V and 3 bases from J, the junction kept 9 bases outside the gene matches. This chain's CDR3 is CASSSTADRSYEQYF. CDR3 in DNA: TGCGCCAGCAGCTCTACCGCGGACAGGAGCTACGAGCAGTACTTC.

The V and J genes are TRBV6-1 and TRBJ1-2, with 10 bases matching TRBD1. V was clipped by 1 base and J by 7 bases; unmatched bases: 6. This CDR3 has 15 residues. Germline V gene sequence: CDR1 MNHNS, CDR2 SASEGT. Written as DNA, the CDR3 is TGTGCCAGCAGTGAAGGGACAGGGGGTTTATTTGGCTACACCTTC. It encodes CASSEGTGGLFGYTF.

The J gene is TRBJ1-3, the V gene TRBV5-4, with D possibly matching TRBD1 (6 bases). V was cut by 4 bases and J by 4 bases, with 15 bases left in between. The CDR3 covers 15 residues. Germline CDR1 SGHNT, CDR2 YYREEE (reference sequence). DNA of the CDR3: TGTGCCAGCAGCACTACCTTTCAGGGGGGAAACACCATATATTTT. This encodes CASSTTFQGGNTIYF.

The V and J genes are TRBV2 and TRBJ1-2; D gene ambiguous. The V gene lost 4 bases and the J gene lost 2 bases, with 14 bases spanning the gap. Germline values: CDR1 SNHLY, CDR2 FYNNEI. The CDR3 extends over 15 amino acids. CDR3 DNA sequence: TGTGCCAGCAGTGGGCGCGGGCGCACAAACTATGGCTACACCTTC. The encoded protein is CASSGRGRTNYGYTF. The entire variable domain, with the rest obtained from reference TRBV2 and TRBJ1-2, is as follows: EPEVTQTPSHQVTQMGQEVILRCVPISNHLYFYWYRQILGQKVEFLVSFYNNEISEKSEIFDDQFSVERPDGSNFTLKIRSTKLEDSAMYFCASSGRGRTNYGYTFGSGTRLTVV.

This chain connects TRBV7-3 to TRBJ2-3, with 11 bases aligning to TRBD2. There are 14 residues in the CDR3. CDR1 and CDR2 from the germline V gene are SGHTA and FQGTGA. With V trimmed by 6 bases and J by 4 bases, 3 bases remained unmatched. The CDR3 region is CASRSSGGSDTQYF. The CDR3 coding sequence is TGTGCCAGCAGGTCTAGCGGGGGGTCAGATACGCAGTATTTT.